Described below is a single TCR beta chain sequence and its context. The data are from a study of blood T cells in healthy people across ages. Alongside a J-beta primer mix, a sample-barcoded 5' primer served in a second PCR lasting about 6 to 12 cycles. TCRdb re-called the 5' RACE reads with MiXCR, one entry per CDR3 protein. The sample records hundreds of thousands of distinct CDR3 sequences, roughly 50% being singletons. This CDR3 has 15 residues. After removal of 7 bases from V and 5 bases from J, the junction contained 9 bases not matched to a gene. The germline V gene encodes CDR1 ENHRY and CDR2 SYGVKD.

The chain joins TRBV10-3 to TRBJ2-1; 9 bases agree with TRBD1. This receptor was taken from a man older than 75 in good health. The specimen was blood. The CDR3 loop reads CAITTGQGQHNEQFF. As DNA, the CDR3 is TGTGCCATCACCACGGGACAGGGCCAACACAATGAGCAGTTCTTC.